This T cell receptor beta chain was captured in a study of T cells in Graves' hyperthyroidism and ophthalmopathy. The study's findings and limits: Most expanded thyroid clonotypes above 0.001 recurred in blood.

This clonotype turned up a few times. Its matching antigen is unknown. Researchers took RNA transcripts and amplified the TCR beta CDR3 regions from them. Primed by the HTBI set, a first-round RT-PCR was run on the TCR CDR3. MiXCR, applied by TCRdb to the multiplex PCR reads, yields one record per CDR3 protein. The profile shows about 360,000 distinct CDR3 sequences, less than 15% of them singletons. The CDR3 runs 11 residues. The ends lost 6 bases at V and 14 bases at J; junction bases unmatched: 7. CDR1 is MNHEY and CDR2 is SVGEGT in the germline V gene. This receptor was identified in a woman aged 18-29 years with Graves' hyperthyroidism. The sequenced sample was blood. V and J are TRBV6-2 or TRBV6-3 and TRBJ2-1; TRBD2 matches at 7 bases. CDR3 protein: CASSPGLGEFF. The CDR3 coding sequence is TGTGCCAGCAGCCCCGGACTAGGAGAGTTCTTC.